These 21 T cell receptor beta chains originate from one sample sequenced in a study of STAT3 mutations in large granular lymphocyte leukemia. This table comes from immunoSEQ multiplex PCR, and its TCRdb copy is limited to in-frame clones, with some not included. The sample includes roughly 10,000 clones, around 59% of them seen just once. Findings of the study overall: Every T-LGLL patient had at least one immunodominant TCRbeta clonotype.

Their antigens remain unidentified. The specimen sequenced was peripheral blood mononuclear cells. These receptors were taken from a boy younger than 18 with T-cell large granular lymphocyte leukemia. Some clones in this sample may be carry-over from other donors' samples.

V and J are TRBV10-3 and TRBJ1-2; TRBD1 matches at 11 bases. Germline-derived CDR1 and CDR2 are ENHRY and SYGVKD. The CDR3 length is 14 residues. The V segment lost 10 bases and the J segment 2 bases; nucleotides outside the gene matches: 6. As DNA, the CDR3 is TGTGCCACTGCGGACAGGGGGCCCAACTATGGCTACACCTTC. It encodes CATADRGPNYGYTF.

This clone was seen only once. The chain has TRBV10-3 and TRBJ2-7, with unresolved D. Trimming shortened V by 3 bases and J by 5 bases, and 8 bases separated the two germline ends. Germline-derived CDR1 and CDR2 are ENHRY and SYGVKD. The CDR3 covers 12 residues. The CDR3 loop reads CAISDGWDEQYF. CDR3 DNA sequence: TGTGCCATCAGTGACGGTTGGGACGAGCAGTACTTC.

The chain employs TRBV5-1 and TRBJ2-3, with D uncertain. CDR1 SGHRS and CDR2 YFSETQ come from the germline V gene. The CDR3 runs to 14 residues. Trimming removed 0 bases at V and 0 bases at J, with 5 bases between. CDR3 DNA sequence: TGCGCCAGCAGCTTGGCGGAGAGCACAGATACGCAGTATTTT. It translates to CASSLAESTDTQYF.

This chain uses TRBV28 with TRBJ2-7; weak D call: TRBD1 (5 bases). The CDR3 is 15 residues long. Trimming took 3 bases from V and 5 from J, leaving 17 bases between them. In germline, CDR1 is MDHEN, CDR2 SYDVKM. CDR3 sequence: CASSFEQAVRNEQYF. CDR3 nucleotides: TGTGCCAGCAGTTTCGAACAGGCCGTCCGCAACGAGCAGTACTTC.

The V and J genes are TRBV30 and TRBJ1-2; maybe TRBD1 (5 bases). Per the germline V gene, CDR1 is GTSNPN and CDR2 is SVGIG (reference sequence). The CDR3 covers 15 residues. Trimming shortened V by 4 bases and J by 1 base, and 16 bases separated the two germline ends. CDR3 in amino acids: CAWTPTANLNYGYTF. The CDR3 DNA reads TGTGCCTGGACCCCGACAGCGAATCTTAACTATGGCTACACCTTC. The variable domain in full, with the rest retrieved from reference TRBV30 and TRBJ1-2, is SQTIHQWPATLVQPVGSPLSLECTVEGTSNPNLYWYRQAAGRGLQLLFYSVGIGQISSEVPQNLSASRPQDRQFILSSKKLLLSDSGFYLCAWTPTANLNYGYTFGSGTRLTVV.

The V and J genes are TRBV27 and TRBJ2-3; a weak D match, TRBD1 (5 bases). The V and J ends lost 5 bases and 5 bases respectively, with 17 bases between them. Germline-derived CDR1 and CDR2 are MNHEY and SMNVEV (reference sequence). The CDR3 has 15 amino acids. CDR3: CASSSLGAGRDTQYF. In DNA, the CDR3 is TGTGCCAGCAGTAGCTTAGGGGCAGGTAGAGATACGCAGTATTTT.

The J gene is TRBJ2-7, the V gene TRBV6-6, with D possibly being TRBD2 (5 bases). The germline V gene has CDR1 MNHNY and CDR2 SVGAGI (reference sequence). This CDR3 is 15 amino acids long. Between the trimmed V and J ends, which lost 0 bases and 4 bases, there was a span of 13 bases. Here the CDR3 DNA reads TGTGCCAGCAGTTACTCGACGAGGGTAAAGTACGAGCAGTACTTC. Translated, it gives CASSYSTRVKYEQYF.

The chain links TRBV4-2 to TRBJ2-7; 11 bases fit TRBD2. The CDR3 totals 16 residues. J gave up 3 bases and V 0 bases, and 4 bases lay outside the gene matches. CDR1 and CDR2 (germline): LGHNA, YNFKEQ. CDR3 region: CASSQDDTSGGYEQYF. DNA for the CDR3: TGTGCCAGCAGCCAAGACGATACTAGCGGGGGCTACGAGCAGTACTTC.

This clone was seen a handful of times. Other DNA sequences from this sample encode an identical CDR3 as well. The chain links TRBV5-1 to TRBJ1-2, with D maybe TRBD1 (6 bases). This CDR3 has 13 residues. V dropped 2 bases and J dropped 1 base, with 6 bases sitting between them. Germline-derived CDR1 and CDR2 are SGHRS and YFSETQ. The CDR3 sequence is CASSLGGNYGYTF. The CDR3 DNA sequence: TGCGCCAGCAGCTTAGGGGGTAACTATGGCTACACCTTC. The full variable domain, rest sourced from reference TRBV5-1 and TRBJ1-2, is KAGVTQTPRYLIKTRGQQVTLSCSPISGHRSVSWYQQTPGQGLQFLFEYFSETQRNKGNFPGRFSGRQFSNSRSEMNVSTLELGDSALYLCASSLGGNYGYTFGSGTRLTVV.

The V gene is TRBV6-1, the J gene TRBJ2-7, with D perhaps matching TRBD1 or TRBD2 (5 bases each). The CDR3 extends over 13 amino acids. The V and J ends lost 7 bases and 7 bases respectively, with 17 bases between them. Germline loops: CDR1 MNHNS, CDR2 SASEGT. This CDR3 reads CASIQGVTREQYF. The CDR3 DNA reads TGTGCCAGCATTCAGGGAGTAACGCGGGAGCAGTACTTC.

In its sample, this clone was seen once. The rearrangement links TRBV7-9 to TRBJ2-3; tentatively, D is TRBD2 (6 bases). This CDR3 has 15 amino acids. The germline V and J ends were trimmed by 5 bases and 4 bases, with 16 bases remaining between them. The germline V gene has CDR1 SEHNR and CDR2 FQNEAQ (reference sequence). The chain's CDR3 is CASSPLAGGADTQYF. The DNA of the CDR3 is TGTGCCAGCAGCCCTTTAGCAGGAGGGGCAGATACGCAGTATTTT.

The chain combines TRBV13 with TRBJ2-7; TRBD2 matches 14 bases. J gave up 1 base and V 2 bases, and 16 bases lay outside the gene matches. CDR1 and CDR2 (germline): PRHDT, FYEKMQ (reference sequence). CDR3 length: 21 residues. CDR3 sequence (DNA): TGTGCCAGCAGCTTATTGGGACTAGCGGGAGACAAAGTGTTGGAATCCTACGAGCAGTACTTC. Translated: CASSLLGLAGDKVLESYEQYF.

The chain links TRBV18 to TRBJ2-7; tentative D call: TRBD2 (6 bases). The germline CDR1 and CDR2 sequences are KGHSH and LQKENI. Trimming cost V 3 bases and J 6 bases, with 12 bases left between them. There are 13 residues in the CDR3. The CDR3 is CASSPRQEGEQYF. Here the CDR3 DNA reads TGTGCCAGCTCACCCCGCCAGGAGGGCGAGCAGTACTTC.

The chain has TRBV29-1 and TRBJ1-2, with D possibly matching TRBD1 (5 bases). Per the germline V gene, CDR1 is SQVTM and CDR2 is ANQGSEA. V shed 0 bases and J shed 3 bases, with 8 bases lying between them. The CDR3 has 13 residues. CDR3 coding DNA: TGCAGCGTTGAAGACAGGGTTGACTATGGCTACACCTTC. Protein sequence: CSVEDRVDYGYTF.

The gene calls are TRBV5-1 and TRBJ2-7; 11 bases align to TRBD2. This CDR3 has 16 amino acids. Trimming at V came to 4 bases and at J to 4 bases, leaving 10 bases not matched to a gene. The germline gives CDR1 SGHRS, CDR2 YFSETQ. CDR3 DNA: TGCGCCAGCAGCCCCTATCCCGGGACTAGCGGATACGAGCAGTACTTC. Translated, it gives CASSPYPGTSGYEQYF.

Here the CDR3 DNA reads TGTGCCAGCAGCTTTGCGGATTCACCCCTCCACTTT. As protein: CASSFADSPLHF. The genes are TRBV7-9 and TRBJ1-6, with no clear D. The CDR3 totals 12 residues. CDR1 is SEHNR, CDR2 FQNEAQ, per germline (reference sequence). Trimming pared 3 bases from V and 8 bases from J, leaving 5 bases between.

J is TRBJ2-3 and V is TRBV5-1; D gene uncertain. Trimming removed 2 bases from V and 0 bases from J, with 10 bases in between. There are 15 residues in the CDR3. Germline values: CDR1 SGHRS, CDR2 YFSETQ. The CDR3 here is CASSFGGSSTDTQYF. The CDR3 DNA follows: TGCGCCAGCAGCTTCGGCGGTTCTAGCACAGATACGCAGTATTTT. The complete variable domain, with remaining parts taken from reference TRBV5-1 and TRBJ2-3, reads KAGVTQTPRYLIKTRGQQVTLSCSPISGHRSVSWYQQTPGQGLQFLFEYFSETQRNKGNFPGRFSGRQFSNSRSEMNVSTLELGDSALYLCASSFGGSSTDTQYFGPGTRLTVL.

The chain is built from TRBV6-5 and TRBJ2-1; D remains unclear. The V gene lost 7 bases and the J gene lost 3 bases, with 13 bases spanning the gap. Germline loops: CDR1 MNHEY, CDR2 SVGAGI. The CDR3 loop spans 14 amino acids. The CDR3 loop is CASTVRGFYNEQFF. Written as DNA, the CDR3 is TGTGCCAGCACGGTTCGAGGCTTCTACAATGAGCAGTTCTTC.

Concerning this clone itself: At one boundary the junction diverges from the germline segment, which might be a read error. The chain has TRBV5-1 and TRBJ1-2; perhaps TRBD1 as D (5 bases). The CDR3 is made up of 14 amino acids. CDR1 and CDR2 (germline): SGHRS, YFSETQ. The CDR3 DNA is TGCGCCAGCAGCTTGGAGGTGGGCCGCGGGGGGACCGCCTTC. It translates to CASSLEVGRGGTAF. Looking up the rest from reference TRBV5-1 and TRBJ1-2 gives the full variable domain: KAGVTQTPRYLIKTRGQQVTLSCSPISGHRSVSWYQQTPGQGLQFLFEYFSETQRNKGNFPGRFSGRQFSNSRSEMNVSTLELGDSALYLCASSLEVGRGGTAFGSGTRLTVV.

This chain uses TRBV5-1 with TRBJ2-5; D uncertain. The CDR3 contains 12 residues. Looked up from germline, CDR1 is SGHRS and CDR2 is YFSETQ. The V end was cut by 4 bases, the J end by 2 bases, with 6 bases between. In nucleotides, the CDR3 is TGCGCCAGCAGCCCTCTACAAGAGACCCAGTACTTC. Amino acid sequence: CASSPLQETQYF.

The CDR3 is CASSPAGTGGYEQYF. In DNA form, the CDR3 reads TGCGCCAGCAGCCCGGCTGGGACAGGGGGATACGAGCAGTACTTC. J is TRBJ2-7 and V is TRBV5-1, with 11 bases aligning to TRBD1. CDR3 size: 15 residues. Germline CDR1 is SGHRS and CDR2 is YFSETQ. With V trimmed by 4 bases and J by 4 bases, 7 bases remained unmatched. The entire variable domain, with the rest obtained from reference TRBV5-1 and TRBJ2-7, is as follows: KAGVTQTPRYLIKTRGQQVTLSCSPISGHRSVSWYQQTPGQGLQFLFEYFSETQRNKGNFPGRFSGRQFSNSRSEMNVSTLELGDSALYLCASSPAGTGGYEQYFGPGTRLTVT.